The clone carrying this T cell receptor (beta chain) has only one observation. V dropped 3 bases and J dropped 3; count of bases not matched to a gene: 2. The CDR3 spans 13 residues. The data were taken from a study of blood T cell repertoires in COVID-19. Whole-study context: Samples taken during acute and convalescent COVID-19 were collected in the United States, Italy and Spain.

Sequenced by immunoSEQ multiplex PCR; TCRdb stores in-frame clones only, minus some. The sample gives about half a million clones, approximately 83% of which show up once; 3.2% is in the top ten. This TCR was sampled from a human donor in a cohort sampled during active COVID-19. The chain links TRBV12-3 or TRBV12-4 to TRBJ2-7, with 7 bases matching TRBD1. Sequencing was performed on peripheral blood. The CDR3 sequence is CASSFNRGYEQYF. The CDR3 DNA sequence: TGTGCCAGCAGTTTTAACAGGGGCTACGAGCAGTACTTC.